This passage covers 14 T cell receptor beta chains from one sample sequenced in a study of breast tumors, draining lymph nodes, adjacent tissues. TCRdb reprocessed the multiplex PCR reads via MiXCR and lists one record per CDR3 protein. The data show some 130,000 distinct CDR3 sequences, 15% to 20% seen once. The lymph nodes were axillary draining lymph nodes from breast cancer patients. What was sequenced was axillary lymph node tissue. The receptors were gathered from a female donor with breast cancer. Some clones in this sample may be carry-over from other donors' samples.

The rearrangement joins TRBV10-3 to TRBJ1-1; D remains unclear. Trimming took 8 bases from V and 6 from J, leaving 19 bases between them. Germline-derived CDR1 and CDR2 are ENHRY and SYGVKD. There are 14 residues in the CDR3. CDR3 DNA: TGTGCCATCGCCTCGGTTAGTTTCGGGGCTGAAGCTTTCTTT. Its translation: CAIASVSFGAEAFF.

As for this clonotype: A much bigger clone sits one base away, suggesting this may be a read error. This is likely a read error, given that the CDR3 carries no conserved phenylalanine or tryptophan at its end. V usage is TRBV18 and J usage is TRBJ2-5; no definite D call. CDR1 is KGHSH, CDR2 LQKENI, per germline. This CDR3 is 14 amino acids long. Trimming removed 3 bases from V and 1 base from J, with 9 bases in between. CDR3 region: CASSPLDTQETQYS. CDR3 nucleotides: TGTGCCAGCTCACCTTTAGACACCCAAGAGACCCAGTACTCC.

This clonotype came up many times. The chain uses TRBV3-1 and TRBJ1-2; D unclear. Germline V gene sequence: CDR1 LGHDT, CDR2 YNNKEL (reference sequence). V was pared by 3 bases and J by 6 bases, with 11 bases between. The CDR3 spans 13 residues. DNA of the CDR3: TGTGCCAGCAGCCAGCCCCGTGGGAATGGCTACACCTTC. Encoded protein: CASSQPRGNGYTF.

This clonotype was counted many times. The CDR3 DNA sequence: TGTGCCAGCAGTTATCCCCAGGGGGCCATAAGCACAGATACGCAGTATTTT. Translation: CASSYPQGAISTDTQYF. This sequence joins TRBV6-6 and TRBJ2-3, with 8 bases aligning to TRBD1. This CDR3 has 17 amino acids. V lost 3 bases and J lost 0; bases outside the gene matches: 8. The germline CDR1 and CDR2 sequences are MNHNY and SVGAGI (reference sequence).

This clonotype was counted at least ten times. The CDR3 spells CASSLSHRGSAYNEQFF. CDR3 coding DNA: TGTGCCAGCAGCTTAAGTCATCGGGGAAGCGCCTACAATGAGCAGTTCTTC. The chain uses TRBV7-9 and TRBJ2-1, with a possible D match to TRBD2 (5 bases). The CDR3 has 17 residues. V was shortened by 2 bases and J by 2 bases, with 16 bases between the two germline ends. Germline-derived CDR1 and CDR2 are SEHNR and FQNEAQ (reference sequence). Full variable domain (missing parts from reference TRBV7-9 and TRBJ2-1): DTGVSQNPRHKITKRGQNVTFRCDPISEHNRLYWYRQTLGQGPEFLTYFQNEAQLEKSRLLSDRFSAERPKGSFSTLEIQRTEQGDSAMYLCASSLSHRGSAYNEQFFGPGTRLTVL.

A few counts support this clonotype. The V call is TRBV4-1, the J call TRBJ2-2, with TRBD2 matching 9 bases. V was clipped by 6 bases and J by 7 bases; unmatched bases: 9. Germline V gene lookup returns CDR1 MGHRA and CDR2 YSYEKL. This CDR3 has 15 amino acids. CDR3 amino acids: CASRRRRGGNGELFF. CDR3 DNA: TGCGCCAGCAGGCGGAGGCGGGGGGGCAACGGGGAGCTGTTTTTT.

At least ten counts were recorded for this clonotype. The V and J genes are TRBV2 and TRBJ2-1; no clear D. CDR3 length equals 16 residues. The V end was cut by 1 base, the J end by 2 bases, with 12 bases between. Germline CDR1 is SNHLY and CDR2 is FYNNEI. CDR3 loop: CASSEGMGNPYNEQFF. CDR3 sequence (DNA): TGTGCCAGCAGTGAAGGTATGGGAAACCCCTACAATGAGCAGTTCTTC.

About this clonotype: This may stem from a read error, because a much larger clone lies one nucleotide away. The chain combines TRBV6-1 with TRBJ2-2; 16 nucleotides line up with TRBD2. This CDR3 is built from 21 residues. Losses at the gene ends were 6 bases for V and 7 bases for J; bases not matched to a gene: 20. Looked up from germline, CDR1 is MNHNS and CDR2 is SASEGT. The CDR3 nucleotides read TGTGCCAGCAGCTTCCGTATGTGGGGACTAGCGGGAGGGCCAAGCATCGGGGAGCTGTTTTTT. Its protein is CASSFRMWGLAGGPSIGELFF.

This clonotype was picked up many times. This rearrangement joins TRBV6-2 or TRBV6-3 to TRBJ2-7, with no clear D. V gave up 5 bases and J gave up 4 bases, with 15 bases separating them. CDR1 and CDR2 from the germline V gene are MNHEY and SVGEGT. CDR3 length: 14 residues. The CDR3 nucleotides read TGTGCCAGCAGTGACGAGGCCAGGCCATACGAGCAGTACTTC. It yields the protein CASSDEARPYEQYF.

This clonotype was counted many times. The rearrangement uses TRBV20-1 and TRBJ1-4, with unresolved D. Trimming cost V 0 bases and J 6 bases, with 8 bases left between them. CDR1 DFQATT and CDR2 SNEGSKA come from the germline V gene (reference sequence). This CDR3 has 13 residues. In DNA form, the CDR3 reads TGCAGTGCTAGAGATGGGCAGGATGAAAAACTGTTTTTT. Its translation is CSARDGQDEKLFF.

As for this clonotype: One base away lies a much larger clone, so this may be a sequencing read error. V gene TRBV20-1 combines with J gene TRBJ2-2; no definite D call. The germline V and J ends were trimmed by 5 bases and 8 bases, with 15 bases remaining between them. The CDR3 spans 13 residues. Germline CDR1 reads DFQATT; CDR2 reads SNEGSKA (reference sequence). CDR3 DNA: TGCAGTGCTCTTAAGCCAGAGGCGGGGGAGCTGTTTTTT. Protein: CSALKPEAGELFF.

Many counts were recorded for this clonotype. The chain joins TRBV7-2 to TRBJ1-2; 9 nucleotides agree with TRBD1. Trimming at V came to 5 bases and at J to 4 bases, leaving 5 bases not matched to a gene. The CDR3 sequence is 14 residues long. Looked up from germline, CDR1 is SGHTA and CDR2 is FQGNSA. The CDR3 sequence is CASSPRQGGYGYTF. CDR3 bases: TGTGCCAGCAGCCCAAGACAGGGGGGCTATGGCTACACCTTC.

The chain employs TRBV30 and TRBJ2-3, with a possible D match to TRBD2 (6 bases). Germline CDR1 reads GTSNPN; CDR2 reads SVGIG (reference sequence). Trimming pared 0 bases from V and 3 bases from J, leaving 13 bases between. The CDR3 loop spans 15 amino acids. The CDR3 sequence is CAWSVEGGKTDTQYF. The CDR3 DNA reads TGTGCCTGGAGTGTAGAAGGCGGGAAGACAGATACGCAGTATTTT.

This clonotype was seen ten or more times. V and J are TRBV2 and TRBJ1-3; 8 bases map to TRBD1. This CDR3 has 15 residues. Germline loops: CDR1 SNHLY, CDR2 FYNNEI. J gave up 4 bases and V 3 bases, and 5 bases lay outside the gene matches. The CDR3 loop is CASSDRRTGGNTIYF. CDR3 in DNA: TGTGCCAGCAGTGATCGAAGGACAGGGGGAAACACCATATATTTT.